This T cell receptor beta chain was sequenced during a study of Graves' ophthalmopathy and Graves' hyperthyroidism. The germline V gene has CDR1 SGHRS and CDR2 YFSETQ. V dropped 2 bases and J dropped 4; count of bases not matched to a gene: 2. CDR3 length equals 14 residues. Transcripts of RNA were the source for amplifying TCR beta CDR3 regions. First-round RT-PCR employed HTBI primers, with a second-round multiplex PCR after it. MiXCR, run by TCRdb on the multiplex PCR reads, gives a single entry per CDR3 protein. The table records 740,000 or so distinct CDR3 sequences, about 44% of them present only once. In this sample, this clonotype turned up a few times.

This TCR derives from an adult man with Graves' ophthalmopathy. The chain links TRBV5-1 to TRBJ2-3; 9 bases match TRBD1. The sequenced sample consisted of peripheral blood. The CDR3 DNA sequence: TGCGCCAGCAGCTTCACAGGGGGCGCAGATACGCAGTATTTT. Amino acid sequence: CASSFTGGADTQYF.